Below, 3 T cell receptor beta chains from the same sample are listed, as sequenced in a study of blood T cell repertoires in COVID-19. Generated by immunoSEQ multiplex PCR, the TCRdb table keeps only in-frame clones and is missing some. The sample contains some 210,000 clones, 70% to 90% of which appear only once. The specimen was peripheral blood. These TCRs come from a woman aged 40 to 50 who had recovered from COVID-19.

The rearrangement uses TRBV6-5 and TRBJ2-2; perhaps TRBD2 as D (5 bases). The CDR3 consists of 15 residues. Trimming stripped 7 bases from V and 3 bases from J, with 15 bases between. The germline gives CDR1 MNHEY, CDR2 SVGAGI. The CDR3 region has the DNA TGTGCCAGCACCAAAGGAGCGGACTACACCGGGGAGCTGTTTTTT. Its protein product is CASTKGADYTGELFF.

V is TRBV6-5 and J is TRBJ1-4; D may be TRBD1 (6 bases). From germline, CDR1 is MNHEY and CDR2 SVGAGI. Trimming pared 2 bases from V and 3 bases from J, leaving 10 bases between. The CDR3 covers 15 residues. CDR3 in DNA: TGTGCCAGCAGTTACGCAGGGGCGTCTAATGAAAAACTGTTTTTT. Its translation is CASSYAGASNEKLFF.

V gene TRBV2 combines with J gene TRBJ2-1; 8 positions agree with TRBD2. The CDR3 spans 17 residues. The germline CDR1 and CDR2 sequences are SNHLY and FYNNEI. Trimming at V came to 1 base and at J to 1 base, leaving 6 bases not matched to a gene. The CDR3 is CASSEGPSGGSYNEQFF. The CDR3 DNA reads TGTGCCAGCAGTGAAGGTCCCAGCGGGGGTTCCTACAATGAGCAGTTCTTC.